The clone carrying this T cell receptor beta chain was recorded only once. Germline CDR1 and CDR2: LGHNT and FRNRAP. The CDR3 covers 16 residues. V trimming: 6 bases; J trimming: 7 bases; junction bases outside the gene matches: 13. These data originate in a study of T cells in Graves' hyperthyroidism and ophthalmopathy. Study at large: Blood was drawn when the patient was first diagnosed and still untreated.

For ophthalmopathy patients, the Clinical Activity Score was at least 3 and the NOSPECS grade at least 4; duration was under 3 months. RNA transcripts served as the template for amplifying TCR beta CDR3 regions. An initial round of RT-PCR targeting the TCR CDR3 relied on the HTBI primer set. Using its own MiXCR run on the multiplex PCR reads, TCRdb lists one record per CDR3 protein. The repertoire consists of a few hundred thousand distinct CDR3 sequences, with around 15% occurring once and the leading ten covering roughly 3.5%. The genes are TRBV12-5 and TRBJ2-2, with 8 nucleotides matching TRBD1. Sequenced material: blood. The TCR was taken from a woman aged 40 to 50 with Graves' ophthalmopathy. CDR3 sequence reads: CASGYFRGLVDGELFF. Here the CDR3 DNA reads TGTGCTAGTGGATACTTCAGGGGGCTTGTGGACGGGGAGCTGTTTTTT. The full variable domain, with the rest looked up from reference TRBV12-5 and TRBJ2-2, is DARVTQTPRHKVTEMGQEVTMRCQPILGHNTVFWYRQTMMQGLELLAYFRNRAPLDDSGMPKDRFSAEMPDATLATLKIQPSEPRDSAVYFCASGYFRGLVDGELFFGEGSRLTVL.